The following is a T cell receptor beta chain sequence with its context. Its antigen is not known. The PCR used 60 Vbeta and 13 Jbeta primers. Profiled with immunoSEQ multiplex PCR; TCRdb holds only in-frame clones, not every one. The table shows approximately 150,000 clones, with around 80% occurring only once. This sample was taken from a study of cytomegalovirus exposure and HLA in healthy donors. Study conclusions and caveats: Per a later analysis, roughly 17,000 TCR beta sequences showed association with HLA alleles at 0.05 false discovery rate. In a later analysis, TCR association rates varied by HLA locus: DRB1 most, HLA-C fewest.

Germline V gene data show CDR1 as SGHAT and CDR2 as FQDESV (reference sequence). The CDR3 is made up of 14 amino acids. V was pared by 6 bases and J by 3 bases, with 2 bases of the junction left unmatched. This sequence originates from a woman in her forties in good health and CMV-seronegative. The sequencing sample was made of PBMCs. V usage is TRBV11-1 and J usage is TRBJ2-3, with 11 bases matching TRBD1. CDR3 bases: TGTGCCAGCAGGGACAGGGGGCTGACAGATACGCAGTATTTT. Protein product: CASRDRGLTDTQYF.